The 8 T cell receptor beta chains presented below share a single source sample, sequenced in a study of shared clonotypes between healthy human individuals (dated by TCRdb to 2018 to 2021). For the CD8 naive samples, CD45RO-negative cells were positively selected for CCR7, yielding a CD45RA+CCR7+ population from which TemRA cells were excluded. The library was prepared using the immunoSEQ multiplex PCR assay. TCRdb re-hosts the immuneACCESS table, in-frame sequences only. Its copies lack some clones; in the studies checked, an unresolved V gene accounts for under half of them, and the cause for the rest is not known. The table for this sample lists some 2,100,000 clones; roughly 91% of them were counted only once. Over 1.5% of the sample rests with the top ten. The sample comprised naive CD8+ T cells from PBMCs. According to the study, the label for this sample's cell subset or site signals: CD45RA+CCR7+. The receptors shown here come from a man aged 18 to 30 in good health. Some clones in this sample may be carry-over from other donors' samples.

This chain joins TRBV19 and TRBJ2-1; 8 nucleotides align to TRBD2. Losses at the gene ends were 11 bases for V and 5 bases for J; bases not matched to a gene: 11. The CDR3 is made up of 14 amino acids. Germline V gives CDR1 LNHDA, CDR2 SQIVND (reference sequence). In DNA, the CDR3 is TGTGCCGTGCGTGGACTAGCCGCAAACAATGAGCAGTTCTTC. Translating it yields CAVRGLAANNEQFF.

The chain uses TRBV28 and TRBJ2-7, with TRBD2 matching over 14 bases. The length of the CDR3 is 16 residues. The V gene end was trimmed by 4 bases and the J gene end by 4 bases; junction bases not matched to a gene: 6. Germline V gene lookup returns CDR1 MDHEN and CDR2 SYDVKM. The CDR3 DNA reads as TGTGCCAGCAGTTCCCACCGACTAGCGGGAGGGTACGAGCAGTACTTC. It is translated as CASSSHRLAGGYEQYF.

V usage is TRBV9 and J usage is TRBJ2-5, with D possibly TRBD1 on 6 matching bases. Deletions cut 3 bases from V and 5 bases from J, with 17 bases between. The length of the CDR3 is 15 residues. Germline CDR1 SGDLS, CDR2 YYNGEE. The CDR3 DNA reads TGTGCCAGCAGCGACTCCGGGACACCGAGGGAGACCCAGTACTTC. Translation: CASSDSGTPRETQYF.

This rearrangement joins TRBV5-1 to TRBJ2-1, with 8 bases identical to TRBD2. Trimming removed 0 bases from V and 8 bases from J; junction bases left unmatched: 16. There are 18 residues in the CDR3. CDR1 SGHRS and CDR2 YFSETQ come from the germline V gene. DNA for the CDR3: TGCGCCAGCAGCTTGGCCGGGAGCGGGAGAGCCATGGGCGATGAGCAGTTCTTC. It is translated as CASSLAGSGRAMGDEQFF.

Only one count was recorded for this clone. The chain carries TRBV28 and TRBJ2-7, with D perhaps given as TRBD1 or TRBD2 (5 bases each). V lost 10 bases, J lost 0 bases, and 19 bases lay in between. The CDR3 consists of 15 residues. CDR1 and CDR2 from the germline V gene are MDHEN and SYDVKM. The CDR3 sequence: CATEAGTSSSYEQYF. The CDR3 DNA sequence: TGTGCCACCGAAGCCGGGACGTCAAGCTCCTACGAGCAGTACTTC. Full variable domain (outside the CDR3, taken from reference TRBV28 and TRBJ2-7): DVKVTQSSRYLVKRTGEKVFLECVQDMDHENMFWYRQDPGLGLRLIYFSYDVKMKEKGDIPEGYSVSREKKERFSLILESASTNQTSMYLCATEAGTSSSYEQYFGPGTRLTVT.

This chain connects TRBV27 to TRBJ2-1, with D possibly being TRBD1 or TRBD2 (6 bases each). The CDR3 contains 17 residues. The ends were cut back, 2 bases at V and 0 bases at J, with 14 bases in the middle. Germline CDR1 and CDR2: MNHEY and SMNVEV (reference sequence). The CDR3 DNA reads TGTGCCAGCAGTTTAATCCCCGGGGGCATCTCCTACAATGAGCAGTTCTTC. It encodes CASSLIPGGISYNEQFF.

This sequence joins TRBV29-1 and TRBJ2-1; D gene ambiguous. Trimming removed 2 bases at V and 6 bases at J, with 17 bases between. Germline CDR1 reads SQVTM; CDR2 reads ANQGSEA. This CDR3 comprises 15 residues. The CDR3, as DNA: TGCAGCGTTGAATCGGAACAAAATATATTCAATGAGCAGTTCTTC. Translated: CSVESEQNIFNEQFF.

CDR3: CASSVARGRTSGQETQYF. CDR3 DNA: TGTGCCAGCAGCGTAGCCAGGGGGCGAACTAGCGGACAAGAGACCCAGTACTTC. The chain employs TRBV9 and TRBJ2-5; the D gene could be TRBD1 or TRBD2 (8 bases each). Germline lookup yields CDR1 SGDLS and CDR2 YYNGEE. The CDR3 totals 18 residues. The V and J ends lost 0 bases and 2 bases respectively, with 20 bases between them.